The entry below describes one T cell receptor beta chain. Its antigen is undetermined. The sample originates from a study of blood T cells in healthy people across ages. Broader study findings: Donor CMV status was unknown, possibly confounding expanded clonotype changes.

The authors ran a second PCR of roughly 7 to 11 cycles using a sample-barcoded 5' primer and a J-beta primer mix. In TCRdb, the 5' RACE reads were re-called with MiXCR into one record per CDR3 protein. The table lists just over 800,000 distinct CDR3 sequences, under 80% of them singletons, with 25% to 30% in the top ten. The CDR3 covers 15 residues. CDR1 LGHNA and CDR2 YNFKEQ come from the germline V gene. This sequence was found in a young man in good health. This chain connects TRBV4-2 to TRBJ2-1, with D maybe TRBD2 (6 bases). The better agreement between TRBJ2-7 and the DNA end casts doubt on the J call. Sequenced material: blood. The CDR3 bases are TGTGCCAGCAGCCAGCTAGCCGGGAGCCTCAATGAGCAGTACTTC. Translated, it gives CASSQLAGSLNEQYF.